The next 3 T cell receptor beta chains were all read from a single sample in a study of cytomegalovirus exposure and HLA in healthy donors. 60 Vbeta and 13 Jbeta primers were used in PCR. Assay used: immunoSEQ multiplex PCR; TCRdb lists only in-frame clones, some missing. The table shows about 170,000 clones, with roughly 70% occurring only once. The sequencing sample was made of PBMCs. These receptors all stem from a girl aged 10 to 17 in good health and CMV-seronegative.

This chain connects TRBV6-6 to TRBJ2-5, with D perhaps matching TRBD1 (6 bases). TRBJ2-7 explains the end of the DNA better; the J call may be wrong. The CDR3 covers 12 residues. Germline loops: CDR1 MNHNY, CDR2 SVGAGI (reference sequence). This chain's CDR3 is CASSSGDYEQYF. In DNA form, the CDR3 reads TGTGCCAGCAGTTCAGGGGACTACGAGCAGTACTTC.

This chain connects TRBV27 to TRBJ1-6; D gene uncertain. Per germline, CDR1 MNHEY and CDR2 SMNVEV (reference sequence). CDR3 length: 15 residues. V lost 5 bases and J lost 9, with 17 bases in between. The CDR3 DNA reads as TGTGCCAGCAGTCCCTCAGCCTCCGGAGCTTCACCCCTCCACTTT. Protein product: CASSPSASGASPLHF.

The V gene is TRBV5-1, the J gene TRBJ2-3; tentative D call: TRBD1 (5 bases). Germline-derived CDR1 and CDR2 are SGHRS and YFSETQ. The CDR3 has 15 amino acids. Trimming shortened V by 0 bases and J by 0 bases, and 8 bases separated the two germline ends. CDR3 residues: CASSLVPGSTDTQYF. CDR3 nucleotides: TGCGCCAGCAGCTTGGTCCCAGGGAGCACAGATACGCAGTATTTT.